The text below deals with one T cell receptor (beta chain). Its target is unknown. It may be a read error: a sequence one base away is much more abundant. The sample comes from a study of Graves' ophthalmopathy and Graves' hyperthyroidism. Study-wide points: Blood also carried most expanded thyroid clonotypes exceeding 0.001 frequency.

The hyperthyroidism patients, aged 18 to 65, had been newly diagnosed, with under 2 months' duration. Patients with other autoimmune diseases, uncontrolled infections, pregnancy or lactation were excluded. A diagnosis was made from clinical symptoms together with serum thyroxine, TRAb, thyroid ultrasound and orbital computed tomography. This CDR3 is built from 14 residues. Germline assignment: CDR1 DFQATT and CDR2 SNEGSKA (reference sequence). The TCR beta CDR3 regions underwent amplification from RNA transcripts. A first-round RT-PCR used HTBI primers, followed by a second-round multiplex PCR. One entry per CDR3 protein results from TCRdb running MiXCR on the multiplex PCR reads. The data hold some 1.1 million distinct CDR3 sequences, with roughly two fifths observed a single time.

Sequenced material: peripheral blood or thyroid tissue (not recorded which). The TCR originated in an adult man with Graves' hyperthyroidism. V and J are TRBV20-1 and TRBJ2-7; 7 positions match TRBD1. This CDR3 reads CSGRPGTEVYGQYF. CDR3 nucleotide sequence: TGCAGTGGAAGGCCAGGGACAGAGGTCTACGGGCAGTACTTC.